A few counts support the clone carrying this TCR beta chain. This PCR relied on a set of 60 Vbeta primers and 13 Jbeta primers. Sequencing was performed with immunoSEQ multiplex PCR; in TCRdb, only in-frame clones are kept and a portion is missing. In the table there are 150,000 to 200,000 clones, roughly 80% of which are singletons. The data were obtained in a study of cytomegalovirus exposure and HLA in healthy donors. This CDR3 comprises 15 residues. CDR1 and CDR2 (germline): MGHRA, YSYEKL. With V trimmed by 4 bases and J by 4 bases, 9 bases remained unmatched. This clonotype originated in a boy aged 2 to 10 in good health and CMV-seronegative. V gene TRBV4-1 combines with J gene TRBJ1-1; TRBD1 agrees at 7 bases. The sample comprised PBMCs. The CDR3: CASSLEEQGITEAFF. The CDR3 coding sequence is TGCGCCAGCAGCCTCGAAGAACAGGGGATCACTGAAGCTTTCTTT.